This entry concerns a single TCR beta chain. Its antigen is currently unknown. The table came from immunoSEQ multiplex PCR; TCRdb's copy has only in-frame clones and leaves some out. The data show about 50,000 clones, about 93% seen once. The germline V gene encodes CDR1 PRHDT and CDR2 FYEKMQ (reference sequence). The V end was cut by 4 bases, the J end by 0 bases, with 12 bases between. The CDR3 consists of 15 residues. This sample stems from a study of OX40 agonist ivuxolimab in advanced cancers. Overall study context: Three partial responders included one hepatocellular carcinoma patient and two cutaneous melanoma patients. Study findings and constraints: Partial responders at 0.1-3.0 mg/kg showed near-lowest clonal expansion. Clones of CD4+ and CD8+ blood T cells grew by week 6 at doses of 0.1 to 3.0 mg/kg.

The chain joins TRBV13 to TRBJ1-1; D not certain. Sequenced here: CD4+ or CD8+ T cells sorted from blood, sampled in a trial of the OX40 agonist ivuxolimab. The receptor was derived from an adult with an advanced solid tumor such as melanoma, head and neck, liver or kidney cancer. CDR3 nucleotide sequence: TGTGCCAGCAGCTCCAAGGACGGATTGAACACTGAAGCTTTCTTT. The encoded protein is CASSSKDGLNTEAFF.